This T cell receptor (beta chain) is from a study of blood T cell repertoires in COVID-19. Looking at the study overall: Sources were T cells, B-cell-depleted T cells, or PBMCs; the material itself was cDNA or gDNA.

The CDR3 totals 11 residues. Germline assignment: CDR1 GTSNPN and CDR2 SVGIG (reference sequence). Trimming took off 0 bases at V and 5 bases at J, with 3 bases between the two ends. Clinical history reported by participants formed the basis on which cohorts were assigned. Recovered status applied to Cohort 3 donors who had two consecutive negative PCRs. It also applied to those with clearance or with symptom resolution. Libraries were prepared by immunoSEQ multiplex PCR; TCRdb keeps only in-frame clonotypes and omits some of them. Of 250,000 to 350,000 clones in the sample, about 85% were seen once.

The origin of this receptor is a woman aged 25 to 39 who had recovered from COVID-19. The V gene is TRBV30, the J gene TRBJ2-3; D uncertain. The sample taken for sequencing was PBMCs or T cells enriched from blood (not recorded which). CDR3: CAWSVQDTQYF. The CDR3 nucleotides are TGTGCCTGGAGTGTACAAGATACGCAGTATTTT.